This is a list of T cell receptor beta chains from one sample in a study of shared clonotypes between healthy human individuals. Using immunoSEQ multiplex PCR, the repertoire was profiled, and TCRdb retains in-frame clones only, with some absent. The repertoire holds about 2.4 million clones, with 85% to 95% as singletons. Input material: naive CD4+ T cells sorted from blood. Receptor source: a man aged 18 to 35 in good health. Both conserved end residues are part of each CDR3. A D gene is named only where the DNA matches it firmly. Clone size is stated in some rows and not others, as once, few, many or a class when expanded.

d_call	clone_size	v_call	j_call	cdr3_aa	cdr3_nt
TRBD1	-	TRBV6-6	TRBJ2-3	CASRPTGGDTQYF	TGTGCCAGCAGACCCACAGGGGGCGATACGCAGTATTTT
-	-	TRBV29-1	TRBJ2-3	CSVAVAGTDTQYF	TGCAGCGTTGCGGTAGCGGGCACAGATACGCAGTATTTT
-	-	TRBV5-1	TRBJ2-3	CASSLGGIGDTQYF	TGCGCCAGCAGCTTGGGAGGGATCGGAGATACGCAGTATTTT
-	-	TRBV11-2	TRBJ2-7	CASRPDRLSYEQYF	TGTGCCAGCAGGCCCGACAGGCTCTCCTACGAGCAGTACTTC
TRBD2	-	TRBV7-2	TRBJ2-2	CASSRGLAETGELFF	TGTGCCAGCAGCCGCGGACTAGCGGAAACCGGGGAGCTGTTTTTT
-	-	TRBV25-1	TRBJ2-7	CASSDRVPSSYEQYF	TGTGCCAGCAGTGATCGTGTCCCTAGCTCCTACGAGCAGTACTTC
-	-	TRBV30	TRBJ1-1	CAWSVPGRTNTEAFF	TGTGCCTGGAGTGTGCCGGGACGGACGAACACTGAAGCTTTCTTT
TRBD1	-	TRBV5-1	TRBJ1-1	CASSSDRGAGDTEAFF	TGCGCCAGCAGCTCGGACAGGGGCGCGGGTGACACTGAAGCTTTCTTT
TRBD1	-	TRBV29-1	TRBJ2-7	CSVCRDRGVHEQYF	TGCAGCGTTTGCCGGGACAGGGGTGTACACGAGCAGTACTTC
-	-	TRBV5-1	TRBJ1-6	CASSPDGENSPLHF	TGCGCCAGCAGCCCGGACGGAGAGAATTCACCCCTCCACTTT
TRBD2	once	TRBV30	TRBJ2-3	CAWRLAGADTQYF	TGTGCCTGGAGGCTAGCGGGGGCAGATACGCAGTATTTT
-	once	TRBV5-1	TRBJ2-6	CASSLARSGANVLTF	TGCGCCAGCAGCTTGGCCCGCTCTGGGGCCAACGTCCTGACTTTC
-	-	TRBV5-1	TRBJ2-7	CASSLAHTRGYEQYF	TGCGCCAGCAGCTTGGCCCATACCAGGGGCTACGAGCAGTACTTC
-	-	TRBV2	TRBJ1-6	CASSSAGGANSPLHF	TGTGCCAGCAGTAGCGCGGGGGGGGCGAATTCACCCCTCCACTTT
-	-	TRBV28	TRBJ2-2	CASTPRPPNTGELFF	TGTGCCAGCACCCCTCGGCCCCCTAACACCGGGGAGCTGTTTTTT
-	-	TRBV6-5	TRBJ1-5	CASSETQPQHF	TGTGCCAGCAGTGAAACTCAGCCCCAGCATTTT
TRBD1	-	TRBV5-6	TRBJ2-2	CASSLGQGAGELFF	TGTGCCAGCAGCTTGGGACAGGGGGCTGGGGAGCTGTTTTTT
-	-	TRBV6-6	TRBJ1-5	CASSYEGTDNQPQHF	TGTGCCAGCAGTTACGAGGGTACCGACAATCAGCCCCAGCATTTT
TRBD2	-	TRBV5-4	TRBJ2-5	CASSLGLAAETQYF	TGTGCCAGCAGCTTGGGACTAGCGGCTGAGACCCAGTACTTC
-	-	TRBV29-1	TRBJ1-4	CSLSLTGTRVDGLEKLFF	TGCAGCCTTTCTCTGACCGGGACGAGGGTAGATGGGTTGGAGAAACTGTTTTTT
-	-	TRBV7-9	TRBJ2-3	CASSAYLSSTDTQYF	TGTGCCAGCAGCGCATACTTATCTAGCACAGATACGCAGTATTTT
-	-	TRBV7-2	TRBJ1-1	CASSFRENTEAFF	TGTGCCAGCAGCTTTCGGGAGAACACTGAAGCTTTCTTT
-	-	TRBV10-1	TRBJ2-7	CASSDGAYEQYF	TGCGCCAGCAGTGATGGAGCCTACGAGCAGTACTTC
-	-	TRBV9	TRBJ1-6	CASSVGAGESGSPLHF	TGTGCCAGCAGCGTAGGGGCGGGGGAGTCTGGTTCACCCCTCCACTTT
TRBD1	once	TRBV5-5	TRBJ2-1	CASSRTGNHNEQFF	TGTGCCAGCAGCAGGACAGGGAATCACAATGAGCAGTTCTTC
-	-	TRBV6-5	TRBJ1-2	CASKSTGLEGYTF	TGTGCCAGCAAGTCGACAGGCCTCGAGGGCTACACCTTC
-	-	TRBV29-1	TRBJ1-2	CSVEASGYTF	TGCAGCGTTGAAGCTAGCGGCTACACCTTC
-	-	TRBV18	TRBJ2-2	CASSPLASATGELFF	TGTGCCAGCTCACCACTAGCGTCGGCCACCGGGGAGCTGTTTTTT
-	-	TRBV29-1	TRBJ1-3	CSVEGGQKDPNTIYF	TGCAGCGTTGAAGGAGGACAGAAGGACCCAAACACCATATATTTT
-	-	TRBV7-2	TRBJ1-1	CASSFGGNTEAFF	TGTGCCAGCAGCTTTGGGGGGAACACTGAAGCTTTCTTT
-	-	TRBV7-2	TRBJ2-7	CASSLVISSYEQYF	TGTGCCAGCAGCTTAGTGATAAGCTCCTACGAGCAGTACTTC
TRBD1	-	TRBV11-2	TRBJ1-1	CASSFLQGATEAFF	TGTGCCAGCAGCTTCTTACAGGGGGCCACTGAAGCTTTCTTT
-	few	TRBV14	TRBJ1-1	CASSLQENTEAFF	TGTGCCAGCAGCCTCCAGGAGAACACTGAAGCTTTCTTT
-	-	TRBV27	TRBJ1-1	CASSLRRGMNTEAFF	TGTGCCAGCAGTTTAAGGCGAGGAATGAACACTGAAGCTTTCTTT
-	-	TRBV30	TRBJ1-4	CAWSGRGTNEKLFF	TGTGCCTGGAGTGGGCGGGGAACTAATGAAAAACTGTTTTTT
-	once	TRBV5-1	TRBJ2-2	CASSGIGELFF	TGCGCCAGCAGTGGGATCGGGGAGCTGTTTTTT
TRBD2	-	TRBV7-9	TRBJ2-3	CASSLTSETTQYF	TGTGCCAGCAGCTTGACTAGCGAGACGACGCAGTATTTT
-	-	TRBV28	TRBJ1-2	CASRGGVVGGYTF	TGTGCCAGCAGGGGAGGGGTAGTTGGTGGCTACACCTTC
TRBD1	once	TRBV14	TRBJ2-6	CASSQRQGAGANVLTF	TGTGCCAGCAGCCAACGACAGGGGGCTGGGGCCAACGTCCTGACTTTC
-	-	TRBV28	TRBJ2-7	CASSSAILDRTYEQYF	TGTGCCAGCAGCTCCGCAATCTTGGACAGAACCTACGAGCAGTACTTC
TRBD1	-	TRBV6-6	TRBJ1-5	CASRDREAQPQHF	TGTGCCAGCAGGGACAGGGAGGCTCAGCCCCAGCATTTT
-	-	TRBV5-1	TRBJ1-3	CASSYWGPWSGNTIYF	TGCGCCAGCAGCTATTGGGGGCCTTGGTCTGGAAACACCATATATTTT
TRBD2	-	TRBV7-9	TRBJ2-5	CASSSTGLTETQYF	TGTGCCAGCAGCTCGACGGGACTAACAGAGACCCAGTACTTC
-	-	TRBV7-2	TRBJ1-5	CASSLGQERTHQPQHF	TGTGCCAGCAGCTTAGGACAGGAGAGAACCCATCAGCCCCAGCATTTT
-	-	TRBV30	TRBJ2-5	CAWDTGQETQYF	TGTGCCTGGGATACAGGGCAAGAGACCCAGTACTTC
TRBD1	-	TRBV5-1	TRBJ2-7	CASSREGQGISEQYF	TGCGCCAGCAGCAGGGAGGGACAGGGGATAAGCGAGCAGTACTTC
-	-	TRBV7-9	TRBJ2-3	CASSPGKVTQYF	TGTGCCAGCAGCCCTGGAAAAGTTACGCAGTATTTT
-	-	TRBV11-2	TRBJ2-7	CASSLRQAYEQYF	TGTGCCAGCAGCTTAAGACAGGCCTACGAGCAGTACTTC
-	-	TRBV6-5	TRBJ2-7	CASSYAGSVYEQYF	TGTGCCAGCAGTTATGCGGGATCGGTCTACGAGCAGTACTTC
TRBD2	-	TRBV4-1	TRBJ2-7	CASSQPSGGSYEQYF	TGCGCCAGCAGCCAACCATCGGGAGGATCCTACGAGCAGTACTTC
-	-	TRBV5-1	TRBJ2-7	CASAVRGSKTYEQYF	TGCGCCAGCGCCGTACGGGGAAGCAAGACCTACGAGCAGTACTTC
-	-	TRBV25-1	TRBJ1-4	CASSPPGAAGNEKLFF	TGTGCCAGCTCTCCCCCCGGAGCGGCAGGTAATGAAAAACTGTTTTTT
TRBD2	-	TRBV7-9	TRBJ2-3	CASSPLSGRAVADTQYF	TGTGCCAGCAGCCCCCTGAGCGGGAGGGCCGTGGCAGATACGCAGTATTTT
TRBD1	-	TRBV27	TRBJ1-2	CASSLGQGNYGYTF	TGTGCCAGCAGTCTCGGACAGGGAAACTATGGCTACACCTTC
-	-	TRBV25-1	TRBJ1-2	CASSERGDGYTF	TGTGCCAGCAGTGAAAGGGGGGATGGCTACACCTTC
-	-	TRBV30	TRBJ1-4	CAWSRTGTLGREKLFF	TGTGCCTGGAGTCGGACCGGGACCCTGGGGCGTGAAAAACTGTTTTTT
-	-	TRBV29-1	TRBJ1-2	CSAEGRVGRGYTF	TGCAGCGCCGAGGGGCGGGTGGGGCGTGGCTACACCTTC
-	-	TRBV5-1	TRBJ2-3	CASSWGASGDTDTQYF	TGCGCCAGCAGCTGGGGGGCTAGCGGTGACACAGATACGCAGTATTTT
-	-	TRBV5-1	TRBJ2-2	CASSLVTGTGELFF	TGCGCCAGCAGCTTGGTCACCGGCACCGGGGAGCTGTTTTTT
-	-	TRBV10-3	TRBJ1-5	CAISESGRLNQPQHF	TGTGCCATCAGTGAGTCGGGACGTCTCAATCAGCCCCAGCATTTT